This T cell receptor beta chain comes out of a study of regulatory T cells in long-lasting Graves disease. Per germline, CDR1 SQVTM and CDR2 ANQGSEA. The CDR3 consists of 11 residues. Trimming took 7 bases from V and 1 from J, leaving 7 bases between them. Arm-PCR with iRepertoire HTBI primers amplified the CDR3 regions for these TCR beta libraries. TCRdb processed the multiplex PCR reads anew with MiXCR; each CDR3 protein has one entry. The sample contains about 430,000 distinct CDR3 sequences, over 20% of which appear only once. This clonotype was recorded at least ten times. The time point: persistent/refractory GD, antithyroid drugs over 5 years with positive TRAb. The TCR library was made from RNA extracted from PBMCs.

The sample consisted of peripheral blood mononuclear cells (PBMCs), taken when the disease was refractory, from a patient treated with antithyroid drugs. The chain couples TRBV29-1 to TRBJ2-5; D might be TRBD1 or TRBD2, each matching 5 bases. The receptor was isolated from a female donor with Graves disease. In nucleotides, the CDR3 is TGCAGCGGGGGGTTCCAAGAGACCCAGTACTTC. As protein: CSGGFQETQYF.